The 28 T cell receptor beta chains below all came from one sample that was sequenced in a study of T cell clonotyping in hematopoietic cell transplantation. Documented time point: recipient sample about 28 days before transplant, after cytoreduction. The assay was immunoSEQ multiplex PCR, and TCRdb's table has in-frame clones only and misses some. The repertoire holds about 38,000 clones, with around 95% as singletons. The sample was peripheral blood mononuclear cells, taken before stem cell transplant. The receptors derive from a man aged 35-49 years with chronic myeloid leukemia. Some clones in this sample may be carry-over from other donors' samples.

V is TRBV4-1 and J is TRBJ2-7; 10 bases agree with TRBD2. V lost 3 bases, J lost 0 bases, and 5 bases stayed unmatched. CDR3 length: 16 residues. Looked up from germline, CDR1 is MGHRA and CDR2 is YSYEKL. The CDR3 nucleotides are TGCGCCAGCAGCCACCTTAGCGGGGGGTCCTCCTACGAGCAGTACTTC. It codes for CASSHLSGGSSYEQYF.

The chain links TRBV28 to TRBJ2-2, with 9 bases lining up with TRBD1. Germline CDR1 is MDHEN and CDR2 is SYDVKM. CDR3 length equals 16 residues. The V and J ends lost 6 bases and 1 base, in that order; junction bases with no gene match: 6. The chain's CDR3 is CASRPPGQGNTGELFF. For the CDR3, the DNA is TGTGCCAGCAGGCCCCCGGGACAGGGGAACACCGGGGAGCTGTTTTTT.

This clone was seen once. CDR3 DNA sequence: TGTGCCAGCAGCCCCAAGGGCCTCGAGCAGTACTTC. This encodes CASSPKGLEQYF. This chain uses TRBV7-9 with TRBJ2-7; no clear D gene. The CDR3 has 12 amino acids. CDR1 is SEHNR and CDR2 is FQNEAQ in the germline V gene (reference sequence). Trimming removed 5 bases at V and 6 bases at J, with 11 bases between. The full variable domain, with the rest looked up from reference TRBV7-9 and TRBJ2-7, is DTGVSQNPRHKITKRGQNVTFRCDPISEHNRLYWYRQTLGQGPEFLTYFQNEAQLEKSRLLSDRFSAERPKGSFSTLEIQRTEQGDSAMYLCASSPKGLEQYFGPGTRLTVT.

This chain uses TRBV11-3 with TRBJ2-5, with 9 positions matching TRBD1. This CDR3 is 15 amino acids long. With V trimmed by 4 bases and J by 2 bases, 5 bases remained unmatched. The germline V gene encodes CDR1 SGHNT and CDR2 YENEEA. DNA for the CDR3: TGTGCCAGCAGCTGGGGACAGGGAGGTCAAGAGACCCAGTACTTC. Protein product: CASSWGQGGQETQYF.

The genes are TRBV11-1 and TRBJ2-1; the match to TRBD2 covers 10 bases. The CDR3 contains 17 residues. The V gene end was trimmed by 4 bases and the J gene end by 8 bases; junction bases not matched to a gene: 14. In germline, CDR1 is SGHAT, CDR2 FQDESV (reference sequence). CDR3 sequence reads: CASSSPNLAGGRDEQFF. The DNA of the CDR3 is TGTGCCAGCAGCTCCCCCAATTTAGCGGGGGGCAGGGATGAGCAGTTCTTC.

This rearrangement joins TRBV30 to TRBJ1-1, with D uncertain. Germline V CDR1 and CDR2: GTSNPN, SVGIG (reference sequence). V was clipped by 0 bases and J by 1 base, with 6 bases between them. The CDR3 length is 13 residues. The CDR3 region is CAWSVRENTEAFF. CDR3 nucleotides: TGTGCCTGGAGTGTTAGAGAGAACACTGAAGCTTTCTTT.

This clone was detected once. The chain has TRBV11-3 and TRBJ2-3, with 8 bases identical to TRBD1. V lost 5 bases, J lost 6 bases, and 13 bases stayed unmatched. Germline V CDR1 and CDR2: SGHNT, YENEEA. CDR3 size: 16 residues. CDR3 DNA: TGTGCCAGCAGCACATATTTAACAGGGGGTACCGATACGCAGTATTTT. This gives the protein CASSTYLTGGTDTQYF. Together with reference TRBV11-3 and TRBJ2-3, the CDR3 gives the full variable domain: EAGVVQSPRYKIIEKKQPVAFWCNPISGHNTLYWYLQNLGQGPELLIRYENEEAVDDSQLPKDRFSAERLKGVDSTLKIQPAELGDSAVYLCASSTYLTGGTDTQYFGPGTRLTVL.

This clone has a single count. The chain joins TRBV25-1 to TRBJ1-4, with TRBD1 matching over 9 bases. CDR3 length equals 15 residues. Germline CDR1 MGHDK, CDR2 SYGVNS. J gave up 10 bases and V 4 bases, and 10 bases lay outside the gene matches. The CDR3 sequence is CASSAPGQGAGKLFF. In nucleotides, the CDR3 is TGTGCCAGCAGTGCTCCGGGACAGGGCGCAGGAAAACTGTTTTTT. Filled out from reference TRBV25-1 and TRBJ1-4, the complete variable domain reads EADIYQTPRYLVIGTGKKITLECSQTMGHDKMYWYQQDPGMELHLIHYSYGVNSTEKGDLSSESTVSRIRTEHFPLTLESARPSHTSQYLCASSAPGQGAGKLFFGSGTQLSVL.

This chain uses TRBV6-1 with TRBJ1-3; no reliable D call. Trimming removed 5 bases at V and 2 bases at J, with 4 bases between. Germline-derived CDR1 and CDR2 are MNHNS and SASEGT. The CDR3 spans 12 residues. The CDR3 loop is CASSYTGNTIYF. CDR3 DNA sequence: TGTGCCAGCAGTTATACTGGAAACACCATATATTTT.

As to this clone: An end of the junction does not agree with germline; a read error may underlie this. V and J are TRBV7-7 and TRBJ2-1; no clear D. The CDR3 runs to 15 residues. From germline, CDR1 is SSHAT and CDR2 FNYEAQ (reference sequence). CDR3 DNA sequence: TGTGCTAGCAGCTTAACCGCTTCCTCCTACAATGAGCAGTTCTTC. This sequence encodes CASSLTASSYNEQFF.

The rearrangement uses TRBV14 and TRBJ2-1; no reliable D call. V gave up 1 base and J gave up 2 bases, with 6 bases separating them. Germline loops: CDR1 SGHDN, CDR2 FVKESK. The CDR3 has 14 residues. The CDR3 sequence is CASSQGAAYNEQFF. In nucleotides, the CDR3 is TGTGCCAGCAGCCAAGGAGCAGCCTACAATGAGCAGTTCTTC.

The count of this clone is one. The chain has TRBV6-4 and TRBJ1-1; unclear D gene. Germline assignment: CDR1 MRHNA and CDR2 SNTAGT. With 5 bases removed from V and 0 bases from J, the gap between germline ends came to 7 bases. This CDR3 has 13 residues. The CDR3 sequence is CASSFNMNTEAFF. CDR3 in DNA: TGTGCCAGCAGTTTTAACATGAACACTGAAGCTTTCTTT.

A note on this clone: One end of the junction fails to match germline, which may point to a read error. The chain uses TRBV29-1 and TRBJ1-2; weak D call: TRBD1 (6 bases). From germline, CDR1 is SQVTM and CDR2 ANQGSEA. This CDR3 spans 13 amino acids. DNA for the CDR3: TGCAGCGTTGTAGTTGTATCGGGGGGCGCGTTTCTCTTC. Translated: CSVVVVSGGAFLF. The full variable domain, in which reference TRBV29-1 and TRBJ1-2 provide the parts outside the CDR3, is SAVISQKPSRDICQRGTSLTIQCQVDSQVTMMFWYRQQPGQSLTLIATANQGSEATYESGFVIDKFPISRPNLTFSTLTVSNMSPEDSSIYLCSVVVVSGGAFLFGSGTRLTVV.

V gene TRBV28 combines with J gene TRBJ2-3; TRBD1 aligns across 7 bases. The CDR3 extends over 13 amino acids. Per the germline V gene, CDR1 is MDHEN and CDR2 is SYDVKM. The J segment lost 3 bases and the V segment lost 10 bases, leaving 7 bases of the junction unmatched. The CDR3 coding sequence is TGTGCCATCCCACAGGGGAAGACAGATACGCAGTATTTT. Protein sequence: CAIPQGKTDTQYF.

This clone was seen a single time. For the CDR3, the DNA is TGTGCCAGCGGGGTGGGGGCATTAGGTACAGATACGCAGTATTTT. This encodes CASGVGALGTDTQYF. The rearrangement joins TRBV6-1 to TRBJ2-3; tentatively, D is TRBD1 (6 bases). Between the trimmed V and J ends, which lost 8 bases and 3 bases, there was a span of 18 bases. The CDR3 loop spans 15 amino acids. The germline V gene has CDR1 MNHNS and CDR2 SASEGT.

For this clone: The final CDR3 position lacks the conserved phenylalanine or tryptophan, pointing to a likely read error. The limits of the CDR3 on the DNA are not certain, so only TCRdb's listed CDR3 is given. J is TRBJ2-7 and V is TRBV12-5; TRBD2, as called in the table, went unchecked against the DNA. Germline V CDR1 and CDR2: LGHNT, FRNRAP. The CDR3 numbers 10 amino acids, ends counted. This CDR3 is CASGQWRQTL.

The CDR3 DNA is TGTGCCAGCAGCTTAGGAGTGGGACAGGAAAAACTGTTTTTT. Translating it yields CASSLGVGQEKLFF. This chain connects TRBV11-3 to TRBJ1-4; TRBD1 matches at 7 bases. J lost 8 bases, V lost 1 base, and 4 bases had no gene match. Germline CDR1 and CDR2: SGHNT and YENEEA. The CDR3 is 14 amino acids.

The gene calls are TRBV30 and TRBJ2-1; tentative D call: TRBD1 (5 bases). V was trimmed by 8 bases and J by 0 bases, leaving 11 bases between them. The CDR3 has 13 amino acids. Looked up from germline, CDR1 is GTSNPN and CDR2 is SVGIG (reference sequence). The CDR3 spells CAAQDFSYNEQFF. DNA for the CDR3: TGTGCCGCACAGGATTTCTCCTACAATGAGCAGTTCTTC.

This chain connects TRBV7-9 to TRBJ2-1; TRBD1 matches 9 bases. The trim removed 1 base at V and 9 bases at J, leaving 7 bases unmatched. CDR1 and CDR2 from the germline V gene are SEHNR and FQNEAQ (reference sequence). The CDR3 has 15 amino acids. The CDR3 sequence: CASSLGDRETSEQFF. The CDR3 coding sequence is TGTGCCAGCAGCTTAGGGGACAGGGAGACAAGTGAGCAGTTCTTC.

V and J are TRBV5-8 and TRBJ1-1; D is unclear. Looked up from germline, CDR1 is SGHTS and CDR2 is YDEGEE. CDR3 size: 13 residues. Trimming removed 1 base at V and 8 bases at J, with 12 bases between. The CDR3 nucleotides read TGTGCCAGCAGCTTGTTGGAGGGAACAGAAGCTTTCTTT. Translating gives CASSLLEGTEAFF.

This chain joins TRBV7-2 and TRBJ1-6, with D unclear. V lost 1 base to trimming and J lost 8 bases, with 9 bases between them. The CDR3 spans 14 residues. Germline V gene sequence: CDR1 SGHTA, CDR2 FQGNSA. The CDR3 is CASSLGGDYSPLHF. The CDR3 DNA reads as TGTGCCAGCAGCTTAGGGGGAGATTATTCACCCCTCCACTTT.

This rearrangement joins TRBV5-1 to TRBJ1-2; D is unclear. Trimming took 4 bases from V and 2 from J, leaving 12 bases between them. This CDR3 comprises 14 residues. From germline, CDR1 is SGHRS and CDR2 YFSETQ. CDR3 bases: TGCGCCAGCAGCCGGGAGGCAGAAAACTATGGCTACACCTTC. This codes for CASSREAENYGYTF.

This chain joins TRBV5-1 and TRBJ1-1; D uncertain. The germline gives CDR1 SGHRS, CDR2 YFSETQ. This CDR3 has 16 residues. The ends were cut back, 0 bases at V and 4 bases at J, with 16 bases in the middle. The CDR3 is CASSLAPTIRPTEAFF. CDR3 DNA sequence: TGCGCCAGCAGCTTGGCGCCTACAATCCGGCCCACTGAAGCTTTCTTT.

This chain uses TRBV7-8 with TRBJ1-1, with D tentatively TRBD1 (6 bases). CDR3 length: 13 residues. CDR1 is SGHVS and CDR2 is FQNEAQ in the germline V gene. Trimming removed 1 base from V and 5 bases from J, with 8 bases in between. The CDR3 sequence: CASSLEGGTEAFF. As DNA, the CDR3 is TGTGCCAGCAGCTTAGAAGGGGGAACTGAAGCTTTCTTT.

This chain connects TRBV14 to TRBJ2-1; 9 nucleotides match TRBD2. Per germline, CDR1 SGHDN and CDR2 FVKESK. V dropped 1 base and J dropped 3; count of bases not matched to a gene: 1. The CDR3 length is 15 residues. CDR3 nucleotide sequence: TGTGCCAGCAGCCAAGCTAGCGGGAACTACAATGAGCAGTTCTTC. Residues: CASSQASGNYNEQFF.

The chain joins TRBV7-2 to TRBJ2-3; 7 bases agree with TRBD1. The CDR3 has 13 amino acids. Trimming removed 3 bases from V and 6 bases from J; junction bases left unmatched: 3. Looked up from germline, CDR1 is SGHTA and CDR2 is FQGNSA. The DNA of the CDR3 is TGTGCCAGCAGCTTGACGACAGGGGATACGCAGTATTTT. Encoded protein: CASSLTTGDTQYF.

The chain employs TRBV28 and TRBJ1-2; 9 nucleotides line up with TRBD1. The CDR3 covers 16 residues. After removal of 5 bases from V and 2 bases from J, the junction contained 9 bases not matched to a gene. Germline V CDR1 and CDR2: MDHEN, SYDVKM. The CDR3 protein is CASSNPTGGKNYGYTF. The CDR3 nucleotides are TGTGCCAGCAGTAACCCCACAGGGGGCAAAAACTATGGCTACACCTTC.

The V gene is TRBV5-1, the J gene TRBJ2-2, with 8 bases aligning to TRBD1. The CDR3 totals 15 residues. Looked up from germline, CDR1 is SGHRS and CDR2 is YFSETQ. V shed 3 bases and J 4 bases; nucleotides not matched to a gene: 5. Here the CDR3 DNA reads TGCGCCAGCAGCTGGGGACAGGCCTCCACCGGGGAGCTGTTTTTT. Encoded protein: CASSWGQASTGELFF. The variable domain in full, completed from reference TRBV5-1 and TRBJ2-2, reads KAGVTQTPRYLIKTRGQQVTLSCSPISGHRSVSWYQQTPGQGLQFLFEYFSETQRNKGNFPGRFSGRQFSNSRSEMNVSTLELGDSALYLCASSWGQASTGELFFGEGSRLTVL.